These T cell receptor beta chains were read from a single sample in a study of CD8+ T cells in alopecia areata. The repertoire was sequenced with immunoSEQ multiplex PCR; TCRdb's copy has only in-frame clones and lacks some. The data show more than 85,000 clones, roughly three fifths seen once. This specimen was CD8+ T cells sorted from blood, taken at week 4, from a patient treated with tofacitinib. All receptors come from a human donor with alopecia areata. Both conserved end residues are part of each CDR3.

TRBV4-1	CASSGRGASPEAFF
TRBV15	CATSGGLARETQYF
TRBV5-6	CASSLVNGVETQYF
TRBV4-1	CASSQGGAGLEQYF
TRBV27	CASSLGPMNTEAFF
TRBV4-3	CASSQEGTGESSYYEQYF
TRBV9	CASSSEAGVSGNTIYF
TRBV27	CASSLSPPGGYTF
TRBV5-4	CASSPRTVDEQFF
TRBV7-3	CASSSGGNEQFF
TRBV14	CASSQDRLSTDTQYF
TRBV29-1	CSVMGPQPGTDTQYF
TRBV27	CASRPGTLSYETQYF
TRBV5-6	CASGRWDQIYNEQFF
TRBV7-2	CASSLGPLSAGELFF
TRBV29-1	CSVEDGQGIGYTF
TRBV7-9	CASSFVLAADNEQFF
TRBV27	CASSLGAISYEQYF
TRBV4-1	CASSPPGEETQYF
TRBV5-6	CASSFSGTGAYNEQFF
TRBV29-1	CSVRRTPYYEQYF
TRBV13	CASSPPGGAEAEAFF
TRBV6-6	CASTLSVTLNYGYTF
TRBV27	CASSPGAGVLADTQYF
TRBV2	CASSLSTGVYEQYF
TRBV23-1	CASSQLASRVF
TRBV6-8	CASSYPLGIGTDTQYF
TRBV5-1	CASSASVTGVESTTQYF
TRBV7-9	CASSPPEREGPHEQYF